A selection of T cell receptor beta chains follows, all from one sample in a study of blood T cell repertoires in COVID-19. Method: immunoSEQ multiplex PCR; TCRdb's copy keeps in-frame clones and lacks some. Of more than 95,000 clones listed, about 88% are singletons. The sample comprised peripheral blood. These receptors all come from a human donor in a cohort sampled during active COVID-19. Both conserved end residues are part of each CDR3. The order of the fields is V gene, clone size, D gene, J gene, CDR3 length, CDR3 protein, CDR3 DNA. A D gene is named only where the DNA matches it firmly. Some rows have no size entry. The others give once, few or many, or a class for an expanded clone.

TRBV6-5	-	-	TRBJ2-2	14	CASNQGSDTGELFF	TGTGCCAGCAATCAGGGGAGCGACACCGGGGAGCTGTTTTTT
TRBV27	-	-	TRBJ1-2	15	CASSLSTPQAGGYTF	TGTGCCAGCAGTTTATCGACCCCACAGGCTGGTGGCTACACCTTC
TRBV28	few	-	TRBJ1-4	16	CASSFPGSRVNQKLFF	TGTGCCAGCAGTTTCCCGGGTTCCAGGGTGAATCAAAAACTGTTTTTT
TRBV27	-	TRBD2	TRBJ2-1	16	CASSWGLAGEYNEQFF	TGTGCCAGCAGTTGGGGACTAGCGGGAGAGTACAATGAGCAGTTCTTC
TRBV28	-	-	TRBJ1-2	15	CASSHPLWGNYGYTF	TGTGCCAGCAGCCACCCCCTTTGGGGCAACTATGGCTACACCTTC
TRBV24-1	-	TRBD1	TRBJ1-5	16	CATSDGPGTDYQPQHF	TGTGCCACCAGTGATGGCCCCGGGACAGATTATCAGCCCCAGCATTTT
TRBV5-1	few	TRBD1	TRBJ2-7	15	CASSLGQGISYEQYF	TGCGCCAGCAGCCTCGGACAGGGCATTTCCTACGAGCAGTACTTC
TRBV4-1	once	-	TRBJ1-5	16	CASSQVEGGANQPQHF	TGCGCCAGCAGCCAAGTTGAGGGAGGCGCCAATCAGCCCCAGCATTTT
TRBV11-3	once	TRBD1	TRBJ1-1	14	CASSPRGQDTEAFF	TGTGCCAGCAGCCCTCGGGGACAGGACACTGAAGCTTTCTTT
TRBV5-1	-	-	TRBJ2-3	16	CASSLLEGGSTDTQYF	TGCGCCAGCAGCTTGTTAGAGGGGGGGAGCACAGATACGCAGTATTTT
TRBV11-2	-	-	TRBJ2-1	15	CASSSESGSYNEQFF	TGTGCCAGCAGCTCCGAGAGCGGCTCCTACAATGAGCAGTTCTTC
TRBV3-1/TRBV3-2	-	TRBD2	TRBJ2-7	12	CASSLGLDEQYF	TGTGCCAGCAGCCTGGGACTAGATGAGCAGTACTTC
TRBV6-6	-	TRBD1	TRBJ2-2	18	CASSRSRQGVTNTGELFF	TGTGCCAGCAGCCGATCCCGACAGGGGGTAACGAACACCGGGGAGCTGTTTTTT
TRBV7-3	-	-	TRBJ2-2	13	CASSFQGTGELFF	TGTGCCAGCAGCTTTCAGGGCACCGGGGAGCTGTTTTTT
TRBV16	-	-	TRBJ1-1	13	CASSPQGNTEAFF	TGTGCCAGCAGCCCGCAGGGGAACACTGAAGCTTTCTTT
TRBV13	-	-	TRBJ2-3	14	CASSLLKGDDTQYF	TGTGCCAGCAGCCTCCTAAAGGGGGATGATACGCAGTATTTT
TRBV6-5	-	TRBD1	TRBJ1-3	15	CASRRGTASGNTIYF	TGTGCCAGCAGGAGGGGGACAGCCTCTGGAAACACCATATATTTT
TRBV2	-	TRBD1	TRBJ2-3	19	CASSVHSSGGTGRTDTQYF	TGTGCCAGCAGTGTTCACAGTAGCGGCGGGACAGGGCGCACAGATACGCAGTATTTT
TRBV9	-	-	TRBJ2-2	16	CASSVRRDSNTGELFF	TGTGCCAGCAGCGTCCGGAGGGATTCGAACACCGGGGAGCTGTTTTTT
TRBV7-3	-	-	TRBJ2-1	13	CASSVQITNEQFF	TGTGCCAGCAGCGTCCAAATTACTAATGAGCAGTTCTTC
TRBV19	-	-	TRBJ2-5	12	CASGASRETQYF	TGTGCCAGTGGCGCCAGCAGGGAGACCCAGTACTTC
TRBV2	-	-	TRBJ2-3	13	CARSGQLTDTQYF	TGTGCCAGAAGTGGACAGCTCACAGATACGCAGTATTTT
TRBV19	-	-	TRBJ2-3	14	CASKRGTGTDTQYF	TGTGCCAGCAAACGGGGTACGGGCACAGATACGCAGTATTTT
TRBV13	few	TRBD2	TRBJ2-1	15	CASSSPRGSENEQFF	TGTGCCAGCAGCTCCCCCCGCGGGAGCGAGAATGAGCAGTTCTTC
TRBV7-9	-	TRBD2	TRBJ2-1	14	CASSNLAGNNEQFF	TGTGCCAGCAGCAATCTAGCGGGGAACAATGAGCAGTTCTTC
TRBV6-5	-	TRBD1	TRBJ1-1	14	CASRSGGRNTEAFF	TGTGCCAGCCGGTCAGGGGGGAGGAACACTGAAGCTTTCTTT
TRBV3-1/TRBV3-2	once	-	TRBJ1-1	14	CASSPPGVNTEAFF	TGTGCCAGCAGCCCCCCGGGAGTAAACACTGAAGCTTTCTTT
TRBV24-1	-	TRBD2	TRBJ2-1	12	CATGGGGNEQFF	TGTGCCACCGGGGGGGGTGGCAATGAGCAGTTCTTC
TRBV30	-	-	TRBJ2-7	13	CAWSFRTANEQYF	TGTGCCTGGAGTTTTCGGACTGCAAACGAGCAGTACTTC
TRBV6-2/TRBV6-3	-	-	TRBJ2-5	16	CASSYRRVMYQETQYF	TGTGCCAGCAGTTACCGGAGGGTTATGTACCAAGAGACCCAGTACTTC
TRBV7-2	-	-	TRBJ2-1	14	CASSLGLAYNEQFF	TGTGCCAGCAGCTTAGGACTGGCCTACAATGAGCAGTTCTTC
TRBV15	-	-	TRBJ1-2	17	CATSRSRQEPINYGYTF	TGTGCCACCAGCAGATCACGCCAAGAGCCGATTAACTATGGCTACACCTTC
TRBV5-1	-	TRBD1	TRBJ1-4	14	CASRGTGEGEKLFF	TGCGCCAGCAGGGGGACAGGCGAAGGGGAAAAACTGTTTTTT
TRBV5-1	-	TRBD2	TRBJ2-3	16	CASSKRTSGRTDTQYF	TGCGCCAGCAGCAAACGGACTAGCGGACGCACAGATACGCAGTATTTT
TRBV7-9	-	-	TRBJ2-1	10	CASSGAFWVF	TGTGCCAGCAGCGGAGCTTTTTGGGTCTTC
TRBV5-5	-	-	TRBJ1-1	15	CASSWLGQKNTEAFF	TGTGCCAGCAGCTGGTTAGGACAGAAGAACACTGAAGCTTTCTTT
TRBV28	-	TRBD2	TRBJ2-3	16	CASTIGLAGFTDTQYF	TGTGCCAGCACGATAGGACTAGCGGGATTCACAGATACGCAGTATTTT
TRBV28	-	-	TRBJ2-5	13	CASTRAYQETQYF	TGTGCCAGCACCAGGGCCTACCAAGAGACCCAGTACTTC
TRBV6-5	-	-	TRBJ1-1	14	CASRAGAGVTEAFF	TGTGCCAGCAGGGCTGGGGCAGGGGTCACTGAAGCTTTCTTT
TRBV24-1	-	TRBD2	TRBJ2-7	18	CATEGALASVPGGYEQYF	TGTGCCACCGAAGGGGCGCTCGCAAGCGTGCCGGGAGGGTACGAGCAGTACTTC
TRBV28	-	-	TRBJ1-1	14	CATLKLTGNTEAFF	TGTGCCACCCTGAAACTAACTGGGAACACTGAAGCTTTCTTT
TRBV7-9	-	TRBD2	TRBJ2-3	16	CASRPGRSGTTDTQYF	TGTGCCAGCAGGCCGGGGAGGAGCGGGACCACAGATACGCAGTATTTT
TRBV9	-	-	TRBJ2-7	14	CASSASGGNYEQYF	TGTGCCAGCAGCGCCAGCGGAGGTAACTACGAGCAGTACTTC
TRBV28	many	-	TRBJ1-5	14	CASSSTGSPQPQHF	TGTGCCAGCAGTTCTACAGGGTCCCCTCAGCCCCAGCATTTT
TRBV29-1	-	-	TRBJ1-2	12	CSTFTQGRGHTF	TGCAGCACCTTCACACAGGGTCGGGGCCACACCTTC
TRBV30	-	TRBD2	TRBJ2-1	16	CAWSVYSGGARDEQFF	TGTGCCTGGAGTGTATATAGCGGGGGGGCCCGCGATGAGCAGTTCTTC
TRBV7-9	-	-	TRBJ1-2	16	CASSPPTGGRIYGYTF	TGTGCCAGCAGTCCGCCGACGGGGGGACGGATCTATGGCTACACCTTC
TRBV28	-	-	TRBJ2-7	14	CASSLQGYTGEQYF	TGTGCCAGCAGTTTACAGGGTTATACGGGCGAGCAGTACTTC
TRBV9	-	TRBD1	TRBJ1-1	12	CASSAGGTEAFF	TGTGCCAGCAGCGCAGGGGGCACTGAAGCTTTCTTT
TRBV30	-	-	TRBJ1-1	14	CAWSDVGARTEAFF	TGTGCCTGGAGTGATGTGGGGGCGAGGACTGAAGCTTTCTTT
TRBV28	-	-	TRBJ2-7	15	CASQEPGRGIYEQYF	TGTGCCAGCCAAGAACCGGGCAGGGGAATCTACGAGCAGTACTTC
TRBV5-5	once	TRBD1	TRBJ1-1	19	CASSLGTGTGVGTDTEAFF	TGTGCCAGCAGCTTGGGGACCGGGACAGGGGTGGGGACGGACACTGAAGCTTTCTTT
TRBV28	-	TRBD2	TRBJ2-7	15	CASTSGTSGKYEQYF	TGTGCCAGCACCTCCGGGACTAGCGGGAAGTACGAGCAGTACTTC